This TCR beta chain was sequenced during a study of identical twins. The CDR3 sequence is 15 residues long. CDR1 and CDR2 (germline): SGHTA, FQGNSA. Germline trimming cut 2 bases from V and 5 bases from J; bases unmatched to any gene: 5. General study points: Cross-sectional statistics, not tracking of the same donors, supported the conclusions. Zero-insertion analyses were open to partial confounding by invariant MAIT and iNKT cells. Among out-of-frame alpha sequences shared by twins, low generation probability occurred in excess.

A word on this clonotype: Its matching antigen is unknown.

Carrying unique molecular identifiers, the cDNA also gained a universal primer site through template switching. TCRdb ran MiXCR on the 5' RACE reads and lists one entry per CDR3 protein. The profile shows 400,000 to 550,000 distinct CDR3 sequences, around 24% of them singletons. The same sample was also used in a study of T cells expressing NK-cell markers.

This TCR derives from a woman under 30 in good health. The V call is TRBV7-2, the J call TRBJ2-2; 7 bases fit TRBD2. Sequenced input: CD4+ T cells sorted from blood. CDR3 amino acids: CASSLPAGETGELFF. As DNA, the CDR3 is TGTGCCAGCAGCTTACCGGCGGGAGAGACCGGGGAGCTGTTTTTT.